This passage covers 26 T cell receptor beta chains from one sample sequenced in a study of Ad26.COV2.S vaccination and SARS-CoV-2 variants. Treatment given: around 19 received Ad26.COV2.S at low or high dose, single or two shots; about 5 received placebo; per-sample allocation not given. Sampling took place 63 days after the first vaccine or placebo injection. Using immunoSEQ multiplex PCR, the repertoire was profiled, and TCRdb retains in-frame clones only, with some absent. The profile shows 380,000 or so clones, about 83% of them singletons. The source was peripheral blood, collected in a trial of Ad26.COV2.S vaccine versus placebo. The source is a person aged 18-65 years who received the Ad26.COV2.S COVID-19 vaccine or a placebo.

The V gene is TRBV5-4, the J gene TRBJ1-3; D is unclear. Germline V gene lookup returns CDR1 SGHNT and CDR2 YYREEE (reference sequence). CDR3 length: 14 amino acids. V dropped 4 bases and J dropped 4 bases, with 12 bases sitting between them. CDR3 in amino acids: CASSPHPSGNTIYF. CDR3 nucleotide sequence: TGTGCCAGCAGCCCACACCCCTCCGGAAACACCATATATTTT.

The V and J genes are TRBV9 and TRBJ1-2, with D possibly TRBD1 on 6 matching bases. In germline, CDR1 is SGDLS, CDR2 YYNGEE. V was shortened by 3 bases and J by 4 bases, with 16 bases between the two germline ends. This CDR3 has 15 residues. CDR3 protein: CASSATAAGAYGYTF. CDR3 bases: TGTGCCAGCAGCGCAACGGCCGCGGGGGCCTATGGCTACACCTTC.

The genes are TRBV6-2 or TRBV6-3 and TRBJ1-1; tentative D call: TRBD1 (5 bases). CDR3 length: 13 amino acids. The germline gives CDR1 MNHEY, CDR2 SVGEGT. V lost 4 bases and J 4 bases, leaving 10 bases between the germline ends. CDR3 nucleotide sequence: TGTGCCAGCAGTTGGGGGGGGAGCACTGAAGCTTTCTTT. As protein: CASSWGGSTEAFF.

This rearrangement joins TRBV27 to TRBJ2-3; 8 bases fit TRBD1. Germline loops: CDR1 MNHEY, CDR2 SMNVEV (reference sequence). V shed 7 bases, J shed 4 bases, and the junction held 7 bases outside the gene matches. This CDR3 region has 14 residues. CDR3 in DNA: TGTGCCAGCATGAGACAGGGGTTTTCAGATACGCAGTATTTT. Its protein product is CASMRQGFSDTQYF.

V gene TRBV5-6 combines with J gene TRBJ1-2; D is uncertain. Trimming cost V 6 bases and J 7 bases, with 13 bases left between them. This CDR3 comprises 12 residues. In germline, CDR1 is SGHDT, CDR2 YYEEEE. In DNA form, the CDR3 reads TGTGCCAGCAAGGCCCATTACGGTGGCTACACCTTC. Translated, it gives CASKAHYGGYTF.

V and J are TRBV4-1 and TRBJ1-1; a weak D match, TRBD1 (5 bases). Trimming took off 1 base at V and 6 bases at J, with 9 bases between the two ends. From germline, CDR1 is MGHRA and CDR2 YSYEKL. The length of the CDR3 is 13 residues. CDR3 nucleotide sequence: TGCGCCAGCAGCCAAGTGGGGGTTGCTGAAGCTTTCTTT. It is translated as CASSQVGVAEAFF.

Here the CDR3 DNA reads TGTGCCAGCAGTTTCACAGCCAAAAACATTCAGTACTTC. It yields the protein CASSFTAKNIQYF. The rearrangement joins TRBV27 to TRBJ2-4; D is undetermined. CDR1 is MNHEY and CDR2 is SMNVEV in the germline V gene (reference sequence). V was cut by 3 bases and J by 0 bases, with 3 bases left in between. The CDR3 length is 13 residues.

With regard to this clone: This specimen includes other DNA sequences encoding the same CDR3. The chain has TRBV2 and TRBJ1-1; a weak D match, TRBD1 (6 bases). CDR3 length: 13 residues. The germline CDR1 and CDR2 sequences are SNHLY and FYNNEI. V gave up 7 bases and J gave up 1 base, with 10 bases separating them. CDR3 coding DNA: TGTGCCAGCAAAATACAGGGGAACACTGAAGCTTTCTTT. Translating it yields CASKIQGNTEAFF.

The chain carries TRBV2 and TRBJ2-7; D might be TRBD1 (6 bases). In germline, CDR1 is SNHLY, CDR2 FYNNEI. V was trimmed by 8 bases and J by 4 bases, leaving 15 bases between them. The CDR3 consists of 13 residues. This chain's CDR3 is CASVQGPNYEQYF. Here the CDR3 DNA reads TGTGCCAGCGTTCAGGGGCCAAATTACGAGCAGTACTTC.

The sample holds a few counts of this clone. The chain links TRBV4-3 to TRBJ1-2, with TRBD1 matching over 9 bases. The germline V gene encodes CDR1 LGHNA and CDR2 YSLEER. The CDR3 covers 15 residues. V shed 2 bases, J shed 4 bases, and the junction held 5 bases outside the gene matches. CDR3 amino acids: CASSQTQGAGYGYTF. The DNA of the CDR3 is TGCGCCAGCAGCCAAACACAGGGGGCAGGCTATGGCTACACCTTC.

Concerning this clone itself: The sample contains more than one DNA sequence encoding this CDR3. This sequence joins TRBV6-5 and TRBJ2-7; D possibly corresponds to TRBD1 (5 bases). Germline V gives CDR1 MNHEY, CDR2 SVGAGI. The CDR3 consists of 14 residues. V shed 0 bases and J shed 4 bases, with 10 bases lying between them. CDR3 sequence (DNA): TGTGCCAGCAGTTACTCCGACAGATTATACGAGCAGTACTTC. Amino acid sequence: CASSYSDRLYEQYF.

The table lists this clone with a few counts. The genes are TRBV9 and TRBJ1-1; 9 bases agree with TRBD1. This CDR3 contains 14 residues. V lost 0 bases and J lost 7; bases outside the gene matches: 4. In germline, CDR1 is SGDLS, CDR2 YYNGEE. CDR3 amino acids: CASSVDGTGYEAFF. In DNA, the CDR3 is TGTGCCAGCAGCGTAGATGGGACAGGGTATGAAGCTTTCTTT.

The J gene is TRBJ2-2, the V gene TRBV4-2; D gene unclear. This CDR3 has 13 residues. Trimming removed 4 bases from V and 1 base from J, with 4 bases in between. CDR1 and CDR2 from the germline V gene are LGHNA and YNFKEQ. CDR3 loop: CASSPENTGELFF. The CDR3 nucleotides are TGTGCCAGCAGCCCCGAGAACACCGGGGAGCTGTTTTTT.

The V and J genes are TRBV4-1 and TRBJ2-2, with 15 bases identical to TRBD2. V lost 8 bases to trimming and J lost 5 bases; unmatched junction nucleotides: 6. Germline V lookup: CDR1 MGHRA, CDR2 YSYEKL. The CDR3 runs to 16 residues. This CDR3 is CASEGTSGRRTGELFF. CDR3 nucleotide sequence: TGCGCCAGCGAGGGGACTAGCGGGAGGCGTACCGGGGAGCTGTTTTTT.

The genes are TRBV4-2 and TRBJ2-7; 10 bases align to TRBD2. J lost 6 bases, V lost 0 bases, and 8 bases had no gene match. The germline CDR1 and CDR2 sequences are LGHNA and YNFKEQ. The CDR3 is 16 residues long. In DNA, the CDR3 is TGTGCCAGCAGCCAAGATCCGCTAGCGGGAGAAGGCGAGCAGTACTTC. Translating it yields CASSQDPLAGEGEQYF.

The CDR3 region is CASSNNAADTQYF. The CDR3 DNA is TGTGCCAGCAGCAACAACGCTGCAGATACGCAGTATTTT. The rearrangement uses TRBV7-3 and TRBJ2-3; D is uncertain. The V gene lost 5 bases and the J gene lost 4 bases, with 10 bases spanning the gap. The CDR3 loop spans 13 amino acids. Germline V lookup: CDR1 SGHTA, CDR2 FQGTGA.

The chain carries TRBV15 and TRBJ1-2; D is undetermined. Looked up from germline, CDR1 is LNHNV and CDR2 is YYDKDF (reference sequence). The CDR3 runs to 13 residues. Trimming pared 5 bases from V and 4 bases from J, leaving 11 bases between. This CDR3 reads CATSADGSYGYTF. The CDR3 nucleotides read TGTGCCACCAGCGCGGACGGTTCCTATGGCTACACCTTC.

V gene TRBV12-3 or TRBV12-4 combines with J gene TRBJ1-2, with 10 bases fitting TRBD1. The length of the CDR3 is 13 residues. The J segment lost 4 bases and the V segment lost 6 bases, leaving 2 bases of the junction unmatched. This CDR3 reads CASSWDRGYGYTF. In DNA form, the CDR3 reads TGTGCCAGCAGCTGGGACAGGGGCTATGGCTACACCTTC.

The rearrangement uses TRBV7-2 and TRBJ2-2, with 14 nucleotides matching TRBD2. With V trimmed by 5 bases and J by 6 bases, 5 bases remained unmatched. CDR3 length: 16 residues. Germline loops: CDR1 SGHTA, CDR2 FQGNSA. The CDR3 DNA sequence: TGTGCCAGCAGCCATGGACTAGCGGGGGGAGCCGGGGAGCTGTTTTTT. Its protein product is CASSHGLAGGAGELFF.

The chain has TRBV27 and TRBJ2-1; a possible D gene is TRBD2 (7 bases). Germline CDR1 reads MNHEY; CDR2 reads SMNVEV (reference sequence). This CDR3 is built from 13 residues. V lost 2 bases and J 8 bases, leaving 10 bases between the germline ends. CDR3 in amino acids: CASSLAGGHEQFF. The DNA for the CDR3 is TGTGCCAGCAGTTTAGCCGGGGGGCATGAGCAGTTCTTC.

The chain has TRBV3-1 (or the pseudogene TRBV3-2) and TRBJ2-7; TRBD2 agrees at 9 bases. The CDR3 spans 15 residues. CDR1 is LGHDT, CDR2 YNNKEL, per germline (reference sequence). V lost 2 bases and J lost 4; bases outside the gene matches: 6. CDR3: CASSQSLAGLYEQYF. In DNA form, the CDR3 reads TGTGCCAGCAGCCAATCGCTAGCGGGGTTATACGAGCAGTACTTC.

A word on this clone: Other DNA sequences in this specimen translate into the identical CDR3. The V and J genes are TRBV29-1 and TRBJ2-5, with D possibly matching TRBD2 (5 bases). The ends were cut back, 2 bases at V and 3 bases at J, with 7 bases in the middle. Per germline, CDR1 SQVTM and CDR2 ANQGSEA. CDR3 size: 12 residues. CDR3: CSVEPGEETQYF. The DNA for the CDR3 is TGCAGCGTTGAACCCGGGGAAGAGACCCAGTACTTC.

The V gene is TRBV7-6, the J gene TRBJ2-1; D may be TRBD1 (5 bases). The V gene lost 2 bases and the J gene lost 3 bases, with 11 bases spanning the gap. The CDR3 totals 15 residues. Germline V gene sequence: CDR1 SGHVS, CDR2 FNYEAQ. CDR3 sequence (DNA): TGTGCCAGCAGCTTACAGGGCAGGCTCTACAATGAGCAGTTCTTC. Translating it yields CASSLQGRLYNEQFF. Complete variable domain (other parts from reference TRBV7-6 and TRBJ2-1): GAGVSQSPRYKVTKRGQDVALRCDPISGHVSLYWYRQALGQGPEFLTYFNYEAQQDKSGLPNDRFSAERPEGSISTLTIQRTEQRDSAMYRCASSLQGRLYNEQFFGPGTRLTVL.

In its sample, this clone was seen once. The J gene is TRBJ2-3, the V gene TRBV7-2; D is unclear. This CDR3 is 11 amino acids long. V was clipped by 4 bases and J by 2 bases, with 1 base between them. Germline V gives CDR1 SGHTA, CDR2 FQGNSA. CDR3: CASSSTDTQYF. The CDR3, as DNA: TGTGCCAGCAGCTCCACAGATACGCAGTATTTT.

The chain uses TRBV13 and TRBJ1-3; no clear D gene. Germline V CDR1 and CDR2: PRHDT, FYEKMQ (reference sequence). This CDR3 has 14 amino acids. Trimming stripped 3 bases from V and 0 bases from J, with 6 bases between. The CDR3 here is CASSFRRSGNTIYF. CDR3 in DNA: TGTGCCAGCAGCTTCCGGCGCTCTGGAAACACCATATATTTT. The variable domain in full, with the rest retrieved from reference TRBV13 and TRBJ1-3, is AAGVIQSPRHLIKEKRETATLKCYPIPRHDTVYWYQQGPGQDPQFLISFYEKMQSDKGSIPDRFSAQQFSDYHSELNMSSLELGDSALYFCASSFRRSGNTIYFGEGSWLTVV.

This chain links TRBV4-3 with TRBJ2-2; tentative D call: TRBD1 (5 bases). The V gene lost 1 base and the J gene lost 2 bases, with 11 bases spanning the gap. CDR1 is LGHNA and CDR2 is YSLEER in the germline V gene. The CDR3 sequence is 16 residues long. The CDR3 protein is CASSQGNRFNTGELFF. The CDR3 DNA is TGCGCCAGCAGCCAAGGGAACAGGTTTAACACCGGGGAGCTGTTTTTT.